This T cell receptor (beta chain) came from a study of cytomegalovirus exposure and HLA in healthy donors. Whereas donors were nominally healthy upon sampling, unrecorded immune exposures were probable. Both 60 Vbeta primers and 13 Jbeta primers went into the PCR. TCRdb's table, derived via immunoSEQ multiplex PCR, lists solely in-frame clones and lacks some. Here the sample spans some 120,000 clones, 65% to 90% being singletons. In the case of this clone: Its target is not known.

The CDR3 is 13 residues long. V was cut by 3 bases and J by 7 bases, with 12 bases left in between. The germline gives CDR1 MDHEN, CDR2 SYDVKM. Study-wide results and limits: When a later analysis compared HLA-associated TCR beta chains with equally common others, the HLA-associated chains turned out to be more clonally expanded and to have lower generation probabilities. Within a later analysis, the majority of CMV-associated TCR beta chains appeared HLA-restricted. In a later analysis, a genetic analysis reported fewer productive-TCR N-insertions in an Asian-associated ancestry cluster than the cohort average.

V and J are TRBV28 and TRBJ1-1; TRBD1 is a possible D gene (5 bases). The sample consisted of PBMCs. This receptor was taken from a male donor in good health and CMV-seropositive. CDR3 nucleotide sequence: TGTGCCAGCAGTTTCGTCAGGGTTGATGAAGCTTTCTTT. This encodes CASSFVRVDEAFF.